A single TCR beta chain is shown here with its context. This specimen comes from a study of type 1 and type 2 diabetes patients. Overall study: Participants included type 1 and type 2 diabetes patients plus nondiabetic controls. The whole study generated fewer than 25 million paired-end reads.

PCR was run on genomic DNA. A primer set of 30 forward and 13 reverse primers amplified the CDR3. TCRdb ran MiXCR on the multiplex PCR reads and lists one entry per CDR3 protein. This sample carries a few hundred thousand distinct CDR3 sequences, around 47% of them seen once, and the ten largest clones take approximately 14%. Looked up from germline, CDR1 is SNHLY and CDR2 is FYNNEI. This CDR3 has 13 amino acids. Other autoimmune diseases and infections within the past four weeks excluded donors. The receptor comes from a man aged 18 to 30 with type 2 diabetes. The sequenced sample was peripheral blood mononuclear cells (PBMCs). The V gene is TRBV2, the J gene TRBJ2-7; D tentatively fits TRBD1 or TRBD2 (5 bases each). The J call may be in error: the DNA end matches TRBJ2-5 better. The CDR3 bases are TGTGCCAGCAGTGAAATCGGGGCAGAGACCCAGTACTTC. Translated: CASSEIGAETQYF.